This T cell receptor (beta chain) was identified in a study of shared clonotypes between healthy human individuals. Study information: The study used three CD4 naive, three CD4 memory, two CD8 naive and one CD8 memory plate per donor. Findings of the study overall: It was observed that around 5% of naive CD4 clonotypes were shared across a handful of donors.

In the source study's methods: Owing to the provision of junction-only sequences devoid of quality scores by immunoSEQ, filtering differed. Profiling relied on immunoSEQ multiplex PCR, and the TCRdb table lists in-frame clones only, not all of them. D and trimming were read from the DNA, whereas the V and J calls and clone size are those reported in that table. The sample yields roughly 590,000 clones, around 95% seen once. To note about this clone: Its specificity is unknown.

Trimming removed 0 bases at V and 8 bases at J, with 5 bases between. CDR3 size: 12 residues. Germline CDR1 is SGHNT and CDR2 is YYREEE (reference sequence). Naive-designated CD8 cells lacked CD45RO, were positively enriched for CCR7, and omitted terminally differentiated effector memory CD45RA+ cells. Sequenced: naive CD8+ T cells sorted from blood. The TCR comes from a woman aged 25 to 39 in good health. This sequence joins TRBV5-4 and TRBJ2-2; no clear D gene. CDR3 residues: CASSLGFGELFF. The CDR3 DNA follows: TGTGCCAGCAGCTTGGGATTTGGGGAGCTGTTTTTT. The full variable domain, in which reference TRBV5-4 and TRBJ2-2 provide the parts outside the CDR3, is ETGVTQSPTHLIKTRGQQVTLRCSSQSGHNTVSWYQQALGQGPQFIFQYYREEENGRGNFPPRFSGLQFPNYSSELNVNALELDDSALYLCASSLGFGELFFGEGSRLTVL.